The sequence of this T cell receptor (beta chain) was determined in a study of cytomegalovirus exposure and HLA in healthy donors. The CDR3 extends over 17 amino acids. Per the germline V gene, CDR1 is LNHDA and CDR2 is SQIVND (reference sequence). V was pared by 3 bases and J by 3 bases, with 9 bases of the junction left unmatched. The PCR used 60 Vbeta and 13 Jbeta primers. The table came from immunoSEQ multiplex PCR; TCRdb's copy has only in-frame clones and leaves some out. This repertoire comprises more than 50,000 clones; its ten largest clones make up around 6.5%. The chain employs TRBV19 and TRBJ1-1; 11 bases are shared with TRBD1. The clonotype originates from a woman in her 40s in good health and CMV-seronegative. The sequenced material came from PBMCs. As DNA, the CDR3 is TGTGCCAGTAGTATGCGGAGAGGGACAGGGGGGGACACTGAAGCTTTCTTT. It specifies CASSMRRGTGGDTEAFF.